A single sample is the source of the 26 T cell receptor beta chains below, sequenced in a study of beta chain features in type 1 diabetes. As every portion of the isolated RNA was reverse transcribed, the sequencing read expressed TCRB transcripts. Profiled with immunoSEQ multiplex PCR; TCRdb holds only in-frame clones, not every one. The data contain about 330,000 clones, roughly 11% of them seen just once; the ten biggest clones take up roughly 0.016%. The sample consisted of naive CD4+ T cells from blood. These TCRs come from a woman aged 25 to 39 in good health.

The chain carries TRBV6-1 and TRBJ2-2; no clear D gene. The V gene lost 5 bases and the J gene lost 7 bases, with 11 bases spanning the gap. Germline CDR1 MNHNS, CDR2 SASEGT. The CDR3 consists of 13 residues. CDR3 region: CASSRRVVGELFF. The CDR3 nucleotides are TGTGCCAGCAGTCGACGGGTTGTCGGGGAGCTGTTTTTT.

This chain uses TRBV5-8 with TRBJ2-3; D is uncertain. Trimming shortened V by 1 base and J by 2 bases, and 8 bases separated the two germline ends. Germline V CDR1 and CDR2: SGHTS, YDEGEE. The CDR3 spans 14 residues. The CDR3 sequence is CASSLWAPTDTQYF. The DNA of the CDR3 is TGTGCCAGCAGCTTGTGGGCCCCCACAGATACGCAGTATTTT.

This clone was detected only a few times. This chain joins TRBV7-2 and TRBJ2-1; 8 bases are shared with TRBD2. V was pared by 5 bases and J by 8 bases, with 20 bases of the junction left unmatched. Germline V gene lookup returns CDR1 SGHTA and CDR2 FQGNSA. CDR3 length: 18 residues. In DNA, the CDR3 is TGTGCCAGCAGCCCACGGGAGGGAGCGGGACTACTGAAATATGAGCAGTTCTTC. The encoded protein is CASSPREGAGLLKYEQFF.

The chain employs TRBV14 and TRBJ2-1; D unresolved. CDR1 is SGHDN and CDR2 is FVKESK in the germline V gene. The CDR3 sequence is 16 residues long. V was shortened by 2 bases and J by 0 bases, with 11 bases between the two germline ends. As DNA, the CDR3 is TGTGCCAGCAGCCAAACCGGGTCCAGCTCCTACAATGAGCAGTTCTTC. It is translated as CASSQTGSSSYNEQFF.

On this clone itself: At the DNA level, this CDR3 is encoded by other sequences in the same sample as well. The chain combines TRBV18 with TRBJ2-7, with 8 bases lining up with TRBD2. Germline CDR1 and CDR2: KGHSH and LQKENI. This CDR3 spans 14 amino acids. Losses at the gene ends were 3 bases for V and 4 bases for J; bases not matched to a gene: 5. Written as DNA, the CDR3 is TGTGCCAGCTCACCTCCTAGCGGGTCATACGAGCAGTACTTC. It yields the protein CASSPPSGSYEQYF.

The gene calls are TRBV7-2 and TRBJ2-7; TRBD2 matches at 7 bases. The CDR3 is 13 residues long. CDR1 is SGHTA and CDR2 is FQGNSA in the germline V gene. Germline trimming cut 4 bases from V and 6 bases from J; bases unmatched to any gene: 6. The CDR3 loop is CASSSPASGEQYF. CDR3 in DNA: TGTGCCAGCAGCTCCCCCGCTAGCGGCGAGCAGTACTTC.

This clone turned up a few times. The CDR3 protein is CASRHRDLNYEQYF. Here the CDR3 DNA reads TGTGCCAGCAGGCACCGGGACTTGAACTACGAGCAGTACTTC. The V gene is TRBV2, the J gene TRBJ2-7; D is possibly TRBD2 (6 bases). Trimming took off 6 bases at V and 3 bases at J, with 15 bases between the two ends. CDR1 and CDR2 (germline): SNHLY, FYNNEI. The CDR3 covers 14 residues.

The J gene is TRBJ2-5, the V gene TRBV11-1; weak D call: TRBD2 (6 bases). V was clipped by 1 base and J by 2 bases, with 8 bases between them. Germline V lookup: CDR1 SGHAT, CDR2 FQDESV (reference sequence). The CDR3 length is 14 residues. CDR3 sequence reads: CASSLVAAQETQYF. The CDR3 nucleotides are TGTGCCAGCAGCTTAGTAGCGGCACAAGAGACCCAGTACTTC.

The chain is built from TRBV29-1 and TRBJ1-3, with a tentative D call TRBD1 (5 bases). The CDR3 has 14 amino acids. CDR1 and CDR2 from the germline V gene are SQVTM and ANQGSEA. Trimming stripped 1 base from V and 0 bases from J, with 7 bases between. The CDR3 region is CSVEGDSSGNTIYF. The CDR3 DNA sequence: TGCAGCGTTGAAGGAGACAGCTCTGGAAACACCATATATTTT.

This rearrangement joins TRBV19 to TRBJ2-1, with 9 positions matching TRBD2. The germline gives CDR1 LNHDA, CDR2 SQIVND (reference sequence). The length of the CDR3 is 15 residues. Trimming at V came to 2 bases and at J to 9 bases, leaving 8 bases not matched to a gene. DNA of the CDR3: TGTGCCAGTAGTATAATGTCTAGCGGGAATTTTGAGCAGTTCTTC. It encodes CASSIMSSGNFEQFF.

The genes are TRBV11-2 and TRBJ1-5; D remains ambiguous. Trimming left V 5 bases short and J 1 base short, with 18 bases between. Germline lookup yields CDR1 SGHAT and CDR2 FQNNGV. The CDR3 sequence is 17 residues long. The CDR3 DNA is TGTGCCAGCAGCCCAGTCCGCAGAGGAAGAAGCAATCAGCCCCAGCATTTT. Amino acid sequence: CASSPVRRGRSNQPQHF.

The chain couples TRBV29-1 to TRBJ2-1; D perhaps matches TRBD2 (5 bases). The CDR3 is 10 amino acids. Deletions cut 6 bases from V and 5 bases from J, with 5 bases between. In germline, CDR1 is SQVTM, CDR2 ANQGSEA. The CDR3 spells CSVGDNEQFF. The CDR3 DNA is TGCAGCGTCGGGGACAATGAGCAGTTCTTC.

The genes are TRBV6-4 and TRBJ1-5; tentative D call: TRBD1 (6 bases). Germline V gives CDR1 MRHNA, CDR2 SNTAGT. There are 13 residues in the CDR3. V lost 5 bases to trimming and J lost 5 bases, with 10 bases between them. DNA of the CDR3: TGTGCCAGCAGTCTGGACAGCGATCAGCCCCAGCATTTT. This sequence encodes CASSLDSDQPQHF.

This chain uses TRBV5-6 with TRBJ2-2, with D maybe TRBD1 (5 bases). The CDR3 is 17 residues long. Trimming removed 4 bases from V and 0 bases from J, with 16 bases in between. From germline, CDR1 is SGHDT and CDR2 YYEEEE. CDR3 coding DNA: TGTGCCAGCAGCCTTATGTTGCAGGGCGCGAACACCGGGGAGCTGTTTTTT. Translation: CASSLMLQGANTGELFF.

The chain joins TRBV5-1 to TRBJ2-7, with 7 positions matching TRBD1. Per the germline V gene, CDR1 is SGHRS and CDR2 is YFSETQ. The CDR3 extends over 14 amino acids. J gave up 1 base and V 4 bases, and 5 bases lay outside the gene matches. CDR3 in amino acids: CASSRDSHSYEQYF. The DNA of the CDR3 is TGCGCCAGCAGCCGGGACAGCCATTCCTACGAGCAGTACTTC.

This rearrangement joins TRBV6-1 to TRBJ2-5; 8 bases are shared with TRBD2. The germline gives CDR1 MNHNS, CDR2 SASEGT. The CDR3 is 14 amino acids. V shed 7 bases, J shed 2 bases, and the junction held 6 bases outside the gene matches. CDR3 bases: TGTGCCAGCACCGAGCCGGGGGGGCAAGAGACCCAGTACTTC. It encodes CASTEPGGQETQYF.

The chain combines TRBV6-4 with TRBJ2-3; D remains unclear. The germline V gene encodes CDR1 MRHNA and CDR2 SNTAGT. The CDR3 loop spans 13 amino acids. Trimming cost V 2 bases and J 4 bases, with 7 bases left between them. CDR3 amino acids: CASSDEAADTQYF. The CDR3, as DNA: TGTGCCAGCAGTGACGAGGCGGCAGATACGCAGTATTTT.

This clone was counted between two and nine times. This chain joins TRBV4-3 and TRBJ1-2; 11 bases line up with TRBD1. Germline CDR1 is LGHNA and CDR2 is YSLEER. The trim removed 0 bases at V and 2 bases at J, leaving 5 bases unmatched. This CDR3 has 17 residues. The CDR3: CASSQEGGQGANYGYTF. In DNA form, the CDR3 reads TGCGCCAGCAGCCAAGAAGGAGGACAGGGGGCAAACTATGGCTACACCTTC.

There are a few counts of this clone. The chain has TRBV30 and TRBJ1-3; TRBD1 matches 7 bases. The CDR3 loop spans 16 amino acids. Germline assignment: CDR1 GTSNPN and CDR2 SVGIG (reference sequence). V was clipped by 2 bases and J by 3 bases; unmatched bases: 10. CDR3 region: CAWSRDSVEYGNTIYF. CDR3 in DNA: TGTGCCTGGAGTAGGGACAGCGTTGAGTATGGAAACACCATATATTTT.

The chain carries TRBV7-2 and TRBJ2-2; 15 nucleotides align to TRBD2. The CDR3 sequence is 19 residues long. J lost 2 bases, V lost 5 bases, and 9 bases had no gene match. Germline values: CDR1 SGHTA, CDR2 FQGNSA. CDR3 nucleotides: TGTGCCAGCAGCCCCCTCGGACTAGCGGGAGGGAAAAACACCGGGGAGCTGTTTTTT. It is translated as CASSPLGLAGGKNTGELFF.

The CDR3 DNA reads TGTGCCGGACAGGGGGCCCAGAGATCAGAGACCCAGTACTTC. Translating gives CAGQGAQRSETQYF. The chain links TRBV2 to TRBJ2-5; 11 bases fit TRBD1. J lost 4 bases, V lost 11 bases, and 9 bases had no gene match. This CDR3 region has 14 residues. Germline assignment: CDR1 SNHLY and CDR2 FYNNEI.

This clone was counted between two and nine times. This chain links TRBV30 with TRBJ1-1; TRBD1 is a possible D gene (6 bases). The V end was cut by 0 bases, the J end by 0 bases, with 8 bases between. Germline lookup yields CDR1 GTSNPN and CDR2 SVGIG (reference sequence). The CDR3 spans 14 residues. The DNA for the CDR3 is TGTGCCTGGAGTGTCAGGGGACTGAACACTGAAGCTTTCTTT. This sequence encodes CAWSVRGLNTEAFF.

Turning to this clone: The junction shows a germline mismatch at one end, possibly a read error. The V call is TRBV6-1, the J call TRBJ2-2; TRBD2 aligns across 9 bases. CDR1 and CDR2 (germline): MNHNS, SASEGT. This CDR3 comprises 16 residues. CDR3 in amino acids: CASSQALAGVTGELFF. The CDR3 coding sequence is TGTGCCAGCAGTCAAGCTTTAGCGGGAGTCACCGGGGAGCTGTTTTTT.

The chain combines TRBV28 with TRBJ2-1; a weak D match, TRBD1 (5 bases). Trimming removed 3 bases at V and 8 bases at J, with 17 bases between. CDR1 and CDR2 from the germline V gene are MDHEN and SYDVKM. This CDR3 has 15 amino acids. The CDR3 loop reads CASSLLQGGEDEQFF. CDR3 coding DNA: TGTGCCAGCAGTTTGTTGCAGGGTGGAGAGGATGAGCAGTTCTTC.

The CDR3 here is CASSENGAYEQYF. The CDR3 DNA reads TGTGCCAGCAGTGAAAACGGGGCCTACGAGCAGTACTTC. This sequence joins TRBV6-1 and TRBJ2-7, with a weak D call TRBD2 (5 bases). This CDR3 is 13 amino acids long. From germline, CDR1 is MNHNS and CDR2 SASEGT. Trimming removed 2 bases at V and 2 bases at J, with 7 bases between.

On this clone itself: Within the sample, other DNA sequences also encode this same CDR3. The rearrangement uses TRBV30 and TRBJ2-7; 8 bases are shared with TRBD2. Germline values: CDR1 GTSNPN, CDR2 SVGIG (reference sequence). The J segment lost 2 bases and the V segment lost 3 bases, leaving 9 bases of the junction unmatched. This CDR3 has 15 amino acids. For the CDR3, the DNA is TGTGCCTGGAGAGAACCAGCGGGAGTAGCCTACGAGCAGTACTTC. It yields the protein CAWREPAGVAYEQYF.